The 26 T cell receptor beta chains listed next were all sequenced from one sample in a study of human T cells and chemical hapten exposure. The time point here: patch test 1, 2 weeks after DPC sensitization. Treatment: therapeutic diphenylcyclopropenone sensitization with weekly scalp DPC. One entry per CDR3 protein, called by TCRdb with MiXCR from the RACE reads. The data hold fewer than 500,000 distinct CDR3 sequences, with 4.8% observed a single time. The sequences come from whole blood, collected in connection with sensitization to the hapten diphenylcyclopropenone (DPC). These receptors came from a woman in her forties or fifties with alopecia areata. Some clones in this sample may be carry-over from other donors' samples.

V is TRBV5-1 and J is TRBJ2-3, with D possibly matching TRBD1 (6 bases). The V gene's germline CDR1 is SGHRS and CDR2 YFSETQ. Trimming took off 2 bases at V and 5 bases at J, with 18 bases between the two ends. The CDR3 consists of 16 residues. CDR3 coding DNA: TGCGCCAGCAGCTTAGTCCCAGGGGATAAGGGAGATACGCAGTATTTT. Translating it yields CASSLVPGDKGDTQYF.

This clonotype was counted at least ten times. J is TRBJ1-6 and V is TRBV5-1; D may be TRBD1 (5 bases). With 3 bases removed from V and 10 bases from J, the gap between germline ends came to 17 bases. CDR3 size: 15 residues. Germline V CDR1 and CDR2: SGHRS, YFSETQ. The CDR3 protein is CASSSTDKFGSPLHF. CDR3 in DNA: TGCGCCAGCAGCTCCACGGACAAGTTCGGCTCACCCCTCCACTTT. Looking up the rest from reference TRBV5-1 and TRBJ1-6 gives the full variable domain: KAGVTQTPRYLIKTRGQQVTLSCSPISGHRSVSWYQQTPGQGLQFLFEYFSETQRNKGNFPGRFSGRQFSNSRSEMNVSTLELGDSALYLCASSSTDKFGSPLHFGNGTRLTVT.

This clonotype was counted ten times or more. The chain employs TRBV6-5 and TRBJ2-5; tentative D call: TRBD2 (6 bases). V was pared by 6 bases and J by 4 bases, with 18 bases between. CDR1 and CDR2 from the germline V gene are MNHEY and SVGAGI. The CDR3 has 15 residues. The CDR3 nucleotides read TGTGCCAGCAGCCCAAGGATGGGGGGAGGAGAGACCCAGTACTTC. This sequence encodes CASSPRMGGGETQYF.

This clonotype appeared many times. The chain is built from TRBV5-6 and TRBJ2-2; weak D call: TRBD1 (5 bases). Between the trimmed V and J ends, which lost 2 bases and 3 bases, there was a span of 14 bases. This CDR3 region has 16 residues. The germline V gene has CDR1 SGHDT and CDR2 YYEEEE. CDR3 loop: CASSFQGRMYTGELFF. The CDR3 DNA is TGTGCCAGCAGCTTTCAGGGAAGAATGTACACCGGGGAGCTGTTTTTT.

The V gene is TRBV20-1, the J gene TRBJ2-3; no firm D call. The V end lost 0 bases, the J end lost 0 bases, and 13 bases lay between the germline ends. From germline, CDR1 is DFQATT and CDR2 SNEGSKA (reference sequence). The CDR3 extends over 16 amino acids. The CDR3 coding sequence is TGCAGTGCTAGAGATCTGTCCCCGGCCAGCACAGATACGCAGTATTTT. Its protein is CSARDLSPASTDTQYF.

This clonotype has a count of ten or more. This chain uses TRBV6-6 with TRBJ2-5; D remains ambiguous. The CDR3 totals 13 residues. Germline V gives CDR1 MNHNY, CDR2 SVGAGI (reference sequence). V lost 0 bases and J 5 bases, leaving 7 bases between the germline ends. The DNA for the CDR3 is TGTGCCAGCAGTTACTCAAAGAGGGAGACCCAGTACTTC. It translates to CASSYSKRETQYF.

This clonotype has ten or more counts. The chain combines TRBV29-1 with TRBJ1-1; the match to TRBD1 covers 9 bases. The junction had 10 bases not matched to a gene; V was cut back by 0 bases and J by 5 bases. Germline V lookup: CDR1 SQVTM, CDR2 ANQGSEA. This CDR3 region has 16 residues. DNA for the CDR3: TGCAGCGTTGAAGAGGGACAGGGCTACCGAGGGACTGAAGCTTTCTTT. It is translated as CSVEEGQGYRGTEAFF.

The chain joins TRBV12-3 or TRBV12-4 to TRBJ1-6, with D maybe TRBD1 (5 bases). The CDR3 has 14 amino acids. V lost 6 bases and J lost 14, with 20 bases in between. In nucleotides, the CDR3 is TGTGCCAGCAGAGGTGGGCAGGACGGGACCTCCCTCCACTTT. It specifies CASRGGQDGTSLHF.

This clonotype was seen repeatedly, ten times or more. The V and J genes are TRBV28 and TRBJ1-2, with 12 bases fitting TRBD1. The CDR3 extends over 15 amino acids. Germline V CDR1 and CDR2: MDHEN, SYDVKM. V gave up 6 bases and J gave up 8 bases; unmatched junction bases: 10. The CDR3 DNA follows: TGTGCCAGCAGCATCCCGGGACAGGGGGCGTCGGGCTACACCTTC. This codes for CASSIPGQGASGYTF.

The table lists this clonotype with a few counts. This rearrangement joins TRBV5-1 to TRBJ1-5; the D is unclear. Trimming removed 2 bases at V and 5 bases at J, with 20 bases between. Germline values: CDR1 SGHRS, CDR2 YFSETQ. The CDR3 loop spans 17 amino acids. CDR3 amino acids: CASSLTGRVSSDQPQHF. The CDR3 DNA is TGCGCCAGCAGCTTAACGGGGAGGGTTAGTAGTGATCAGCCCCAGCATTTT.

The V and J genes are TRBV4-3 and TRBJ2-1; TRBD2 matches at 10 bases. This CDR3 spans 15 amino acids. Germline loops: CDR1 LGHNA, CDR2 YSLEER. Trimming removed 4 bases from V and 4 bases from J; junction bases left unmatched: 4. This CDR3 is CASSPGTSAYNEQFF. CDR3 DNA: TGCGCCAGCAGCCCCGGGACTAGCGCTTACAATGAGCAGTTCTTC.

The chain's CDR3 is CASSIQSETEAFF. CDR3 DNA sequence: TGCGCCAGCAGCATCCAGTCTGAAACTGAAGCTTTCTTT. J is TRBJ1-1 and V is TRBV5-1; D ambiguous. The CDR3 is 13 amino acids. Germline loops: CDR1 SGHRS, CDR2 YFSETQ. Trimming removed 4 bases at V and 5 bases at J, with 12 bases between.

The chain is built from TRBV20-1 and TRBJ1-4; 8 nucleotides align to TRBD1. Germline values: CDR1 DFQATT, CDR2 SNEGSKA (reference sequence). The V segment lost 5 bases and the J segment 4 bases; nucleotides outside the gene matches: 15. The CDR3 is 17 amino acids. This CDR3 reads CSAGDRGRGSFNEKLFF. DNA of the CDR3: TGCAGTGCTGGCGACAGGGGCCGCGGATCTTTTAATGAAAAACTGTTTTTT.

This clonotype was observed many times. The chain is built from TRBV11-2 and TRBJ2-1; 10 bases agree with TRBD1. The CDR3 runs to 16 residues. Germline V CDR1 and CDR2: SGHAT, FQNNGV. V lost 1 base to trimming and J lost 3 bases; unmatched junction nucleotides: 3. Here the CDR3 reads CASSLGGTGDYNEQFF. CDR3 sequence (DNA): TGTGCCAGCAGCTTAGGGGGGACAGGGGACTACAATGAGCAGTTCTTC.

This clonotype was recorded at least ten times. The J gene is TRBJ2-1, the V gene TRBV4-3; 10 bases map to TRBD1. The germline gives CDR1 LGHNA, CDR2 YSLEER. V shed 4 bases and J 8 bases; nucleotides not matched to a gene: 5. The CDR3 totals 14 residues. The CDR3 reads CASSPRQGAYEQFF. The CDR3 coding sequence is TGCGCCAGCAGCCCTCGACAGGGGGCCTATGAGCAGTTCTTC.

This clonotype was seen only a few times. The V and J genes are TRBV24-1 and TRBJ1-5; tentatively, D is TRBD1 (5 bases). The CDR3 has 16 residues. CDR1 KGHDR and CDR2 SFDVKD come from the germline V gene. With 4 bases removed from V and 0 bases from J, the gap between germline ends came to 12 bases. CDR3 loop: CATSDAGTDSNQPQHF. The CDR3 nucleotides read TGTGCCACCAGTGACGCCGGGACGGATAGCAATCAGCCCCAGCATTTT.

The V and J genes are TRBV27 and TRBJ2-6; D is possibly TRBD1 (6 bases). This CDR3 has 14 residues. CDR1 is MNHEY and CDR2 is SMNVEV in the germline V gene (reference sequence). Trimming removed 5 bases from V and 1 base from J, with 6 bases in between. In nucleotides, the CDR3 is TGTGCCAGCAGTAGGGGGTCTGGGGCCAACGTCCTGACTTTC. The encoded protein is CASSRGSGANVLTF.

This clonotype came up many times. The chain uses TRBV11-3 and TRBJ2-7; D unresolved. The CDR3 runs 14 residues. V was shortened by 1 base and J by 6 bases, with 13 bases between the two germline ends. The V gene's germline CDR1 is SGHNT and CDR2 YENEEA. The DNA of the CDR3 is TGTGCCAGCAGCTTAGGAGCTAGTTCGGGCGAGCAGTACTTC. It translates to CASSLGASSGEQYF.

This clonotype has a count of ten or more. The chain recombines TRBV12-3 or TRBV12-4 with TRBJ1-2; 9 nucleotides align to TRBD1. Losses at the gene ends were 6 bases for V and 8 bases for J; bases not matched to a gene: 10. The CDR3 runs to 14 residues. The DNA for the CDR3 is TGTGCCAGCAGCCCCTGGGACAGGGCGCGAGGCTACACCTTC. This translates into CASSPWDRARGYTF.

The chain combines TRBV16 with TRBJ1-2, with a possible D match to TRBD1 (5 bases). There are 11 residues in the CDR3. The germline V gene has CDR1 KGHSY and CDR2 FQNENV. The V end lost 4 bases, the J end lost 11 bases, and 11 bases lay between the germline ends. The DNA for the CDR3 is TGTGCCAGCAGCCCCGGGACCCCTTACACCTTC. This sequence encodes CASSPGTPYTF.

The chain joins TRBV13 to TRBJ1-5; D is perhaps TRBD1 (6 bases). This CDR3 has 13 amino acids. Germline-derived CDR1 and CDR2 are PRHDT and FYEKMQ (reference sequence). Trimming cost V 9 bases and J 9 bases, with 18 bases left between them. The DNA for the CDR3 is TGTGCCAGTTGTCAGTCAGGGGAAGGGCCCCAGCATTTT. It codes for CASCQSGEGPQHF.

The sample holds many counts of this clonotype. The chain links TRBV7-9 to TRBJ1-1; D is unclear. Deletions cut 7 bases from V and 2 bases from J, with 5 bases between. CDR1 is SEHNR, CDR2 FQNEAQ, per germline (reference sequence). This CDR3 is built from 11 residues. CDR3 sequence reads: CASTSNTEAFF. For the CDR3, the DNA is TGTGCCAGCACCTCTAACACTGAAGCTTTCTTT.

This sequence joins TRBV6-5 and TRBJ1-1, with TRBD1 matching 7 bases. From germline, CDR1 is MNHEY and CDR2 SVGAGI. This CDR3 has 15 amino acids. Unmatched junction bases numbered 9, after V lost 4 bases and J lost 4 bases. The CDR3 region is CASSSEGAAGTEAFF. In DNA, the CDR3 is TGTGCCAGCAGTTCTGAGGGGGCGGCGGGCACTGAAGCTTTCTTT.

A few counts support this clonotype. The CDR3 nucleotides are TGTGCCAGCAGTACTACGGACAGGGAATTTGAAAAACTGTTTTTT. Its translation: CASSTTDREFEKLFF. The rearrangement uses TRBV2 and TRBJ1-4; 8 bases map to TRBD1. The germline gives CDR1 SNHLY, CDR2 FYNNEI. Unmatched junction bases numbered 9, after V lost 5 bases and J lost 7 bases. The CDR3 spans 15 residues.

This clonotype was seen a handful of times. The chain uses TRBV7-9 and TRBJ2-1, with a weak D call TRBD2 (7 bases). V lost 2 bases, J lost 4 bases, and 12 bases lay in between. CDR3 length: 15 amino acids. CDR1 SEHNR and CDR2 FQNEAQ come from the germline V gene (reference sequence). The CDR3 DNA sequence: TGTGCCAGCAGCTTAATCGGGGGGCCGTACAATGAGCAGTTCTTC. It encodes CASSLIGGPYNEQFF.

This clonotype occurred a few times. The J gene is TRBJ1-1, the V gene TRBV5-1; 7 nucleotides agree with TRBD1. Germline V gives CDR1 SGHRS, CDR2 YFSETQ. The CDR3 contains 14 residues. V was pared by 1 base and J by 7 bases, with 7 bases of the junction left unmatched. The CDR3 region is CASSLTGASGEAFF. The CDR3 region has the DNA TGCGCCAGCAGCTTGACAGGGGCGAGTGGTGAAGCTTTCTTT.